Listed below are T cell receptor beta chains from one sample, sequenced in a study of blood T cells in healthy people across ages. TCRdb fed the 5' RACE reads into MiXCR, producing one record per CDR3 protein. This sample has approximately 810,000 distinct CDR3 sequences, with 29% found just once. Sequencing was performed on blood. These receptors all stem from a woman older than 75 in good health. Each CDR3 is given with its conserved first and last residue.

J gene	V gene	CDR3 protein
TRBJ2-5	TRBV2	CASSEYNSDKETQYF
TRBJ2-3	TRBV7-2	CASNFGTGVGTDTQYF
TRBJ2-1	TRBV30	CAWSSRWNEQFF
TRBJ2-3	TRBV12-3/TRBV12-4	CASSFARASADTQYF
TRBJ2-5	TRBV6-2/TRBV6-3	CASSSRGTSASNEQYF
TRBJ1-2	TRBV5-8	CASSAVGQGLVYGYTF
TRBJ2-5	TRBV7-9	CASSPRTSGDQETQYF
TRBJ2-1	TRBV7-7	CASSFGPGYNEQFF
TRBJ1-2	TRBV29-1	CSVRGDYGYTF
TRBJ2-3	TRBV6-2/TRBV6-3	CASSYYLSTDTQYF
NA	TRBV20-1	CSAVTGGGETQYF
TRBJ1-1	TRBV20-1	CSATRNTEAFF
TRBJ2-3	TRBV5-1	CASSTTWHRGDTQYF
TRBJ1-6	TRBV6-5	CASLGAGYNSPLHF
TRBJ1-1	TRBV5-5	CASSYEGRGVNTEAFF
TRBJ2-5	TRBV7-9	CASRDGKETQYF
TRBJ2-7	TRBV7-2	CASSLKGQGREQYF
TRBJ2-5	TRBV10-2	CASSEIRQASRGTQYF
TRBJ1-1	TRBV2	CASTSLGTEAFF
TRBJ1-2	TRBV18	CASSPPGQGIGYTF
TRBJ2-5	TRBV14	CATSRNQETQYF
TRBJ2-1	TRBV11-2	CASSLVTRQANNEQFF
TRBJ2-4	TRBV12-3/TRBV12-4	CASSFEQKNIQYF
TRBJ1-2	TRBV7-2	CASSFGTGSTNYGYTF
TRBJ2-1	TRBV25-1	CASKDSSYNEQFF
TRBJ2-2	TRBV12-3/TRBV12-4	CASSLSDTRELFF
TRBJ2-1	TRBV7-9	CASSLKSAGSYNEQFF
TRBJ2-3	TRBV12-3/TRBV12-4	CASRGGTAHTQYF
TRBJ1-1	TRBV19	CASSIPGLNTEAFF
TRBJ1-5	TRBV18	CASSTRGALNQPQHF
TRBJ1-5	TRBV20-1	CSAWQGISNQPQHF
TRBJ2-7	TRBV3-1	CASSQAGSYELYF
TRBJ2-7	TRBV7-8	CASSLVAGEQYF
TRBJ1-2	TRBV27	CASTSPEQGFYGYTF
TRBJ2-5	TRBV11-3	CASRPTPGEQETQYF
TRBJ1-2	TRBV24-1	CATSDLRYGYTF
TRBJ1-2	TRBV12-3/TRBV12-4	CASSNRQAYGYTF
TRBJ1-5	TRBV11-1	CASSFTGDQPQHF
TRBJ1-4	TRBV5-1	CASSRDHGEKLFF
NA	TRBV27	CASRFWAGKDEQYF
TRBJ1-2	TRBV20-1	CSARYQPTGAGGYTF
TRBJ2-3	TRBV3-1	CASTRGLTTVTQYF
TRBJ2-1	TRBV12-3/TRBV12-4	CASSPLGEYEQFF
TRBJ2-7	TRBV20-1	CSARGQSLEQYF
TRBJ2-6	TRBV12-3/TRBV12-4	CASSSQGGTNVLTF
TRBJ1-4	TRBV12-3/TRBV12-4	CASSSGQGTKKLFF
TRBJ1-2	TRBV7-2	CASSPGLKYGYTF
TRBJ1-2	TRBV7-2	CASSSGQGMQYGYTF
TRBJ2-4	TRBV21-1	CASSGSAKNIQYF
TRBJ2-7	TRBV29-1	CSVVQGADEQYF
TRBJ1-2	TRBV29-1	CSVDYGSFRDGYTF
TRBJ2-5	TRBV5-6	CASSLGVRAQYF
TRBJ2-5	TRBV2	CASRQGLAGNQETQYF
TRBJ1-1	TRBV15	CATSRTRTGEFEAFF
TRBJ1-1	TRBV7-8	CASSLYPQLTMNTEAFF
TRBJ2-7	TRBV6-2/TRBV6-3	CASGDIRTVTYEQYF
TRBJ2-2	TRBV11-2	CASSPMRLTSGGIGELFF
TRBJ1-2	TRBV3-1	CASSPLDRGGLRGYTF
TRBJ1-2	TRBV12-3/TRBV12-4	CASSTSPTPRRDGYTF
TRBJ2-4	TRBV6-1	CASIVSRSPQQAKNIQYF